This T cell receptor (beta chain) derives from a study of blood T cell repertoires in COVID-19. Original processing methods: Reference gene primer amplification in the assay estimated nucleated cell counts. Sequenced by immunoSEQ multiplex PCR; TCRdb stores in-frame clones only, minus some. Clone size and V and J calls were adopted from that table, with D and trimming inferred from the DNA. The sample carries under 350,000 clones, roughly 86% recorded once. Residents of about two dozen US areas, aged about 18 to 100 years, made up the participants. Participants' reported clinical history set cohort assignment. This CDR3 has 17 residues. After removal of 3 bases from V and 4 bases from J, the junction contained 11 bases not matched to a gene. Germline CDR1 and CDR2: SGDLS and YYNGEE.

The specimen sequenced was PBMCs or T cells enriched from blood (not recorded which). The TCR sequence derives from a woman under 30 who had recovered from COVID-19. V and J are TRBV9 and TRBJ2-1, with 9 bases fitting TRBD2. The CDR3 protein is CASSAGPSGALYNEQFF. CDR3 nucleotide sequence: TGTGCCAGCAGCGCAGGCCCTAGCGGGGCCCTTTACAATGAGCAGTTCTTC.